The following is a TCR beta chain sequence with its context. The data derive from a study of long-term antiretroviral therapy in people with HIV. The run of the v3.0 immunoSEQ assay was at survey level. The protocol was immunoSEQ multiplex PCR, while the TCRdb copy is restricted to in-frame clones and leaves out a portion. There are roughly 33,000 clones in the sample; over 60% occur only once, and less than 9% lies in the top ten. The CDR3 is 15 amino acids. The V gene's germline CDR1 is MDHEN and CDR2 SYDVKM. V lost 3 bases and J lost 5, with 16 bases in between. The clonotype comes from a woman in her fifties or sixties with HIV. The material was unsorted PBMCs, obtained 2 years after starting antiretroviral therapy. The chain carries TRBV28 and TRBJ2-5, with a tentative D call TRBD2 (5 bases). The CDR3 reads CASSFLQTSTETQYF. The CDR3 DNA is TGTGCCAGCAGTTTTCTTCAAACTAGTACGGAGACCCAGTACTTC. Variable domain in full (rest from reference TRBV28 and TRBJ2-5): DVKVTQSSRYLVKRTGEKVFLECVQDMDHENMFWYRQDPGLGLRLIYFSYDVKMKEKGDIPEGYSVSREKKERFSLILESASTNQTSMYLCASSFLQTSTETQYFGPGTRLLVL.